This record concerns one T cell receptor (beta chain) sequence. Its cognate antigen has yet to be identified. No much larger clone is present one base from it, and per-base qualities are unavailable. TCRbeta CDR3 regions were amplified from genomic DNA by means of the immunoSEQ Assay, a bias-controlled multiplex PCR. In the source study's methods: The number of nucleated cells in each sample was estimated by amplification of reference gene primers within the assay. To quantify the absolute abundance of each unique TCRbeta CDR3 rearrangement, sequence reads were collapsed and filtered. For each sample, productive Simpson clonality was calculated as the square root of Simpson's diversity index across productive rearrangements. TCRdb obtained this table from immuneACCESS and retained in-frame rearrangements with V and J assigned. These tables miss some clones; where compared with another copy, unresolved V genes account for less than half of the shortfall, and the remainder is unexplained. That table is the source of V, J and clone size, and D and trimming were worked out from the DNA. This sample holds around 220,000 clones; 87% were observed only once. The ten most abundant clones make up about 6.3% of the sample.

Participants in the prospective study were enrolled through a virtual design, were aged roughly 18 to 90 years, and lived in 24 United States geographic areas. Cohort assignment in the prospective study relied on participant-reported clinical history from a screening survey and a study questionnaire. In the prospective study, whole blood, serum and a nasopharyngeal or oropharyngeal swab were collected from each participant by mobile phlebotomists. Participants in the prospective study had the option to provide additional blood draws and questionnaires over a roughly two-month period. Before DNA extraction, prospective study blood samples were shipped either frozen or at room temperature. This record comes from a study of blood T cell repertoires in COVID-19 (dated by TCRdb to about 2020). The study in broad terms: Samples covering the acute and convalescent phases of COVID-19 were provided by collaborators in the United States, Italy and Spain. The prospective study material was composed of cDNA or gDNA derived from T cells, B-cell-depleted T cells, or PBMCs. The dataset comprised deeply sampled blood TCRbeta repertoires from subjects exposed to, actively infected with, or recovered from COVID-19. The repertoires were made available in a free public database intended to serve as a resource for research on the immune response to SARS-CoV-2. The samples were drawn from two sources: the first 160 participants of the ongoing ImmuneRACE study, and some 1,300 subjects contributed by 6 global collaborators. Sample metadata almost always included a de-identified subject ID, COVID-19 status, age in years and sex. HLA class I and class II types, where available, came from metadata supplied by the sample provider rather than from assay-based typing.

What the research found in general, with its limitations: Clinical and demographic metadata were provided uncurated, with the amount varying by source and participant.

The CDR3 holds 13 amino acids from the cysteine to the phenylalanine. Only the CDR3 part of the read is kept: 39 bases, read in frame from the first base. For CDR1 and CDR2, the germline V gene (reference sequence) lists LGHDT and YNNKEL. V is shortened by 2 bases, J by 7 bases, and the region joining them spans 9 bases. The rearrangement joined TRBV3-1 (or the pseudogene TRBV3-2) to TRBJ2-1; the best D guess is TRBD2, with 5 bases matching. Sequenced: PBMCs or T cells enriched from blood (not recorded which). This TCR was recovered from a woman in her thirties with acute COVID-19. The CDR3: CASSQSPGNEQFF. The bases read TGTGCCAGCAGCCAAAGTCCGGGGAATGAGCAGTTCTTC.